This is a list of T cell receptor beta chains from one sample in a study of cytomegalovirus exposure and HLA in healthy donors. TCRdb's table, derived via immunoSEQ multiplex PCR, lists solely in-frame clones and lacks some. The repertoire consists of 200,000 to 300,000 clones, with roughly 80% occurring once and the leading ten covering 4.5% to 6%. Sequencing was done on a sample of PBMCs. The source is a woman aged 40 to 50 in good health and CMV-seropositive. CDR3s include the opening cysteine and the closing phenylalanine or tryptophan. A D gene is named only where the DNA matches it firmly. A clone size is listed for some rows: how often the clone was seen (once, few, many), or a class if it is expanded.

d_gene	len	v_gene	j_gene	abundance	CDR3aa	CDR3nt
TRBD1	14	TRBV6-1	TRBJ1-2	.	CASSEADRGYGYTF	TGTGCCAGCAGTGAGGCTGACAGGGGCTATGGCTACACCTTC
.	15	TRBV9	TRBJ1-2	.	CASSPSGGRPGGYTF	TGTGCCAGCAGCCCCTCGGGGGGGCGACCCGGTGGCTACACCTTC
TRBD1	18	TRBV25-1	TRBJ1-2	.	CASSERGTGAAHNYGYTF	TGTGCCAGCAGTGAACGGGGGACAGGGGCCGCACACAACTATGGCTACACCTTC
.	14	TRBV5-6	TRBJ2-2	.	CASSYYTSTGELFF	TGTGCCAGCAGCTACTACACTAGTACCGGGGAGCTGTTTTTT
TRBD2	19	TRBV11-3	TRBJ2-2	.	CASSSLGWTSGSGTGELFF	TGTGCCAGCAGCTCCCTAGGGTGGACTAGCGGGTCCGGGACCGGGGAGCTGTTTTTT
.	13	TRBV6-5	TRBJ1-1	.	CASSRGGTTEAFF	TGTGCCAGCAGCCGGGGGGGGACCACTGAAGCTTTCTTT
TRBD2	12	TRBV29-1	TRBJ2-4	once	CSFREGANIQYF	TGCAGCTTCAGGGAGGGTGCAAACATTCAGTACTTC
.	15	TRBV9	TRBJ1-5	.	CASSVGTGSGQPQHF	TGTGCCAGCAGCGTAGGAACAGGGAGCGGCCAGCCCCAGCATTTT
.	15	TRBV5-4	TRBJ2-6	.	CASSAGATGANVLTF	TGTGCCAGCAGCGCGGGGGCTACTGGGGCCAACGTCCTGACTTTC
TRBD1	17	TRBV7-8	TRBJ1-6	.	CASSFGGTGGINSPLHF	TGTGCCAGCAGCTTTGGGGGAACAGGGGGCATAAATTCCCCCCTCCACTTT
.	15	TRBV4-3	TRBJ1-1	.	CASSQETAMNTEAFF	TGCGCCAGCAGCCAAGAAACAGCCATGAACACTGAAGCTTTCTTT
.	13	TRBV30	TRBJ1-6	.	CAWSPARDSPLHF	TGTGCCTGGAGTCCCGCGAGGGATTCACCCCTCCACTTT
TRBD1	14	TRBV19	TRBJ1-3	few	CASSTGEAGNTIYF	TGTGCCAGTAGCACAGGGGAAGCTGGAAACACCATATATTTT
.	13	TRBV30	TRBJ1-3	.	CAWNLQGGNTIYF	TGTGCCTGGAACTTACAGGGTGGCAACACCATATATTTT